Detailed here is one TCR beta chain. This clonotype was recorded many times. Its antigen specificity is not known. Base-call qualities are not available, and no considerably larger clone is one nucleotide away. This entry is derived from a study of CD8 T cells in ankylosing spondylitis (dated by TCRdb to between 2016 and 2019). For the wider study: T cell receptor beta repertoires were profiled in healthy donors and ankylosing spondylitis patients so that disease-linked TCR variants could be found. The full study cohort comprised 25 or so ankylosing spondylitis patients and over a hundred healthy donors. Samples of peripheral blood were taken, and for ankylosing spondylitis patients, synovial fluid was collected as well.

The paper's findings and limits, for the study overall: Some TCR beta motif variants had previously been reported in synovial fluid and blood of reactive arthritis patients, which suggested common disease-initiation mechanisms. The disease-linked clones were reported to be significantly enriched in matched synovial fluid samples from ankylosing spondylitis patients. In peripheral blood, the disease-linked clones were found at relatively low frequencies and had a CD8+ phenotype. A TCR beta motif made up of several highly homologous amino acid variants appeared to be characteristic of blood from ankylosing spondylitis patients.

Sequencer: Illumina HiSeq 2500. TCR beta libraries were prepared by quantitative 5'-RACE with molecular barcodes. The study's own analysis went as follows. A new computational method, built on a probabilistic model of VDJ rearrangement, was used to identify disease-linked TCR variants. TCRdb took the public reads, trimmed them with fastp at Q25, ran MiXCR for clone calling and kept in-frame beta chains. CDR3 protein sequences are deduplicated, and each keeps its most common genes and DNA. These V and J calls originate from TCRdb's pipeline instead of the authors' own analysis. In this sample the table shows tens of thousands of distinct CDR3 sequences, around 2.5% of which occur a single time. The ten most abundant clones make up approximately 7.5% of the sample. The germline V gene yields SGHAT for CDR1 and FQNNGV for CDR2. A distance of 24 bases separates the germline ends of V and J, which lose 6 bases and 6 bases respectively. The CDR3 measures 17 amino acids from cysteine to phenylalanine. Just CDR3 DNA is preserved here, 51 bases in frame from base 1.

The rearrangement combines TRBV11-2 with TRBJ1-5; D gene: possibly TRBD1, on 6 matching bases. What was sequenced was blood, either unsorted or a sorted T cell fraction (not recorded which). This TCR came from a female donor with ankylosing spondylitis or in good health (not recorded which). DNA sequence: TGTGCCAGCAGGATGAAGGAGGAGGACAGTTGCACTCAGCCCCAGCATTTT. This translates into CASRMKEEDSCTQPQHF.